Below, one T cell receptor (beta chain) is given with its context. Its target antigen remains unknown. Per-base qualities were not stored, and no clone one base away is much larger. This sample is drawn from a study of blood T cells in healthy people across ages (dated by TCRdb to between 2014 and 2017). In the study overall: In model experiments, template switching captured about one uniquely barcoded TCR beta cDNA molecule for every two T cells. Using deep sequencing normalized with unique cDNA molecular identifiers, the study measured how TCR beta repertoire diversity changes with age. To avoid experimental bias, donors of different ages were spread randomly across the sequencing lanes. Using the same blood draw, the study looked at two additional independent replicas of 1 million unique cDNA reads for two donors, one aged 18 to 30 and the other aged 80 or older. The donors were divided into four age groups: young (average about 16 years), middle-aged (about 39), aged (about 62) and long-lived (around 80). Study-level results and caveats: Observed TCR beta diversity per million T cells fell roughly linearly with age, and a significant reduction was already apparent by age roughly 40. A strong correlation was found between observed TCR beta diversity and the percentage of naive T cells measured by flow cytometry. Estimates of total diversity based on one million sequenced T cells were considered lower bounds and underestimates. Conclusive comparison of naive and antigen-experienced compartments was prevented by the profiling of bulk unsorted PBMCs. Donor CMV infection status was unknown, potentially confounding age-related changes in expanded clonotypes. Compared with the aged group, the long-lived group had more naive CD4+ T cells, fewer expanded clones and increased TCR diversity, a pattern suggesting age selection.

To prepare the library, 5' RACE was applied. A second PCR of roughly 7 to 11 cycles was performed with a sample-barcoded 5' primer and a J-beta primer mix. A unique molecular identifier was introduced onto each TCR beta cDNA molecule by a template-switch 5' adaptor carrying 12 random nucleotides. Each sample yielded at least 2.5 million CDR3-containing paired-end reads. All of the RNA was converted into first-strand cDNA using the Mint cDNA synthesis kit, with a TRBC-specific oligonucleotide serving as the primer. After uracil-DNA glycosylase treatment, a first 18-cycle PCR used universal primers M1SS and BC2_uni_R on all cDNA. From the authors' description of their analysis: For normalization, 1 million high-quality reads were randomly selected from each sample, with every read carrying a distinct molecular identifier. Reads sharing molecular identifiers were discarded rather than binned into consensus sequences. MiTCR, run with a Q25 quality threshold and the strictest error-elimination algorithm, handled CDR3 identification, clonotype clustering and error correction. A nonparametric unseen species model with Euler transformation was used to estimate lower-bound total TCR beta diversity. Starting from the raw public reads, TCRdb applied fastp trimming at Q25, assembled clones with MiXCR and retained in-frame beta chains. Rows are combined by CDR3 protein, so each entry shows the most common genes and DNA. TCRdb's processing, not the authors', yielded these V and J calls. Here the sample has around 1,800,000 distinct CDR3 sequences; approximately 40% occur a single time. 20% to 25% of the sample is taken by the ten largest.

Donors were roughly 40 systemically healthy Caucasian individuals from Russia aged roughly 6 to 90 years. Each donor gave about 10 milliliters of peripheral blood, drawn into EDTA-treated Vacutainer tubes. Ficoll-Paque density-gradient centrifugation was used to isolate PBMCs, with at least 7 million per sample. Trizol reagent was used to extract total RNA from the PBMCs, yielding at least 6 micrograms per sample. For every donor, flow cytometry on a PBMC aliquot measured the percentage of naive CD45RAhigh/CD27high T cells. Sequencing used blood. This receptor was taken from a human donor in good health.

CDR3 region: CASSPGQVDLFSSYNEQFF. In nucleotide form, the sequence is TGTGCCAGCAGCCCCGGACAGGTGGACCTATTCAGCTCCTACAATGAGCAGTTCTTC. The rearrangement joined TRBV7-8 to TRBJ2-1; 7 junctional bases match TRBD1. Trimming leaves V shorter by 5 bases and J shorter by 0 bases, with the junction holding 16 bases beyond the gene matches. Looking up the germline V gene yields CDR1 SGHVS and CDR2 FQNEAQ. Spanning cysteine to phenylalanine, the CDR3 consists of 19 amino acids. CDR3 DNA only is kept here, 57 bases in frame from base 1.